This T cell receptor (beta chain) was profiled in a study of T cells after yellow fever vaccination. The CDR3 covers 17 residues. The V gene's germline CDR1 is MGHRA and CDR2 YSYEKL. V trimming: 0 bases; J trimming: 4 bases; junction bases outside the gene matches: 8. A few counts support this clonotype. TCRdb processed the 5' RACE reads anew with MiXCR; each CDR3 protein has one entry. The sample includes some 390,000 distinct CDR3 sequences, more than 5.5% of them seen just once. The rearrangement joins TRBV4-1 to TRBJ2-2, with TRBD2 matching over 7 bases. The TCR originated in a man aged 25-45 years who received the YFV17D yellow fever vaccine. The sequencing used PBMCs, collected 5 days after the yellow fever booster vaccination. CDR3 sequence (DNA): TGCGCCAGCAGCCAAGATGCGGCGGGAGCGGGCACCGGGGAGCTGTTTTTT. It codes for CASSQDAAGAGTGELFF.